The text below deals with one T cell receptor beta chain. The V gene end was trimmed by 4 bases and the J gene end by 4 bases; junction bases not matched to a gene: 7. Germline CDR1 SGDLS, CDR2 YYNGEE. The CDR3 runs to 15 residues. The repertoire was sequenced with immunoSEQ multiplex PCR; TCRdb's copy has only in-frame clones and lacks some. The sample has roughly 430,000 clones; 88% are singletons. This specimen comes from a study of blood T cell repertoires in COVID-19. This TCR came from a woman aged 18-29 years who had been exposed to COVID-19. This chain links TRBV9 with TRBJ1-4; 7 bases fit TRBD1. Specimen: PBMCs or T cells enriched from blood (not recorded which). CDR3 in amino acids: CASSSRTGHNEKLFF. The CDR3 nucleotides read TGTGCCAGCAGCTCCCGGACAGGACATAATGAAAAACTGTTTTTT. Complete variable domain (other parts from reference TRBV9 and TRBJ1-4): DSGVTQTPKHLITATGQRVTLRCSPRSGDLSVYWYQQSLDQGLQFLIQYYNGEERAKGNILERFSAQQFPDLHSELNLSSLELGDSALYFCASSSRTGHNEKLFFGSGTQLSVL.